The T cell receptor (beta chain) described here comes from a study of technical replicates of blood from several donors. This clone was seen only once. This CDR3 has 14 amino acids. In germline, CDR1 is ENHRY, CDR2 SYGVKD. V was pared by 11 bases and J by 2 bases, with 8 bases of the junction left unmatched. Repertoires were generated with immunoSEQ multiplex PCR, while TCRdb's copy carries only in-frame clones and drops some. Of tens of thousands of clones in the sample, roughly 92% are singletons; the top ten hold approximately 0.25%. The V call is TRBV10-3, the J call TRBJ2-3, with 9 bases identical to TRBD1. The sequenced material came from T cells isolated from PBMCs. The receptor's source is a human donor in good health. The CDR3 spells CASQQGADTDTQYF. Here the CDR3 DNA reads TGTGCCTCTCAACAGGGGGCGGACACAGATACGCAGTATTTT.